This T cell receptor (beta chain) was identified in a study of shared clonotypes between healthy human individuals. The data were produced by immunoSEQ multiplex PCR, yet TCRdb's version contains in-frame clones alone and is incomplete. The sample has approximately 980,000 clones; roughly 72% are singletons. The sequenced sample consisted of memory CD4+ T cells sorted from blood. As for subset: CD45RA-negative fraction. This receptor was identified in a man aged 18 to 29 in good health.

In nucleotides, the CDR3 is TGTGCCAGTAGTGGGGCAGGGAACAATTCACCCCTCCACTTT. It is translated as CASSGAGNNSPLHF. The chain links TRBV19 to TRBJ1-6; possible D gene TRBD1, 5 bases. CDR1 LNHDA and CDR2 SQIVND come from the germline V gene (reference sequence). The ends were cut back, 5 bases at V and 7 bases at J, with 12 bases in the middle. The CDR3 has 14 amino acids.